This TCR beta chain was obtained from a study of breast tumors, draining lymph nodes, adjacent tissues. TCRdb reprocessed the multiplex PCR reads via MiXCR and lists one record per CDR3 protein. The sample carries 66,000 or so distinct CDR3 sequences, roughly 44% recorded once. At least ten counts were recorded for this clonotype. Its cognate antigen is unknown. CDR3 length: 18 residues. After removal of 3 bases from V and 2 bases from J, the junction contained 13 bases not matched to a gene. Germline V CDR1 and CDR2: SGDLS, YYNGEE. Overall study findings and caveats: Luminal-like breast cancer showed significantly higher tumor–nontumor repertoire similarity than basal-like. Data only fit, rather than demonstrated, lymph node origin of most tumor T cells. The data were judged consistent with most tumor T cells coming from lymph node and expanding in tumor. Compared with lymph nodes, tumors were less diverse; compared with nontumor tissue, more.

This chain joins TRBV9 and TRBJ1-2; 10 bases agree with TRBD1. Material for sequencing was breast tumor tissue. This clonotype was obtained from a female donor with breast cancer. Some clones in this sample may be carry-over from other donors' samples. The CDR3: CASSGYDRGPYANYGYTF. The CDR3 DNA reads as TGTGCCAGCAGCGGATACGACAGGGGGCCATATGCGAACTATGGCTACACCTTC.